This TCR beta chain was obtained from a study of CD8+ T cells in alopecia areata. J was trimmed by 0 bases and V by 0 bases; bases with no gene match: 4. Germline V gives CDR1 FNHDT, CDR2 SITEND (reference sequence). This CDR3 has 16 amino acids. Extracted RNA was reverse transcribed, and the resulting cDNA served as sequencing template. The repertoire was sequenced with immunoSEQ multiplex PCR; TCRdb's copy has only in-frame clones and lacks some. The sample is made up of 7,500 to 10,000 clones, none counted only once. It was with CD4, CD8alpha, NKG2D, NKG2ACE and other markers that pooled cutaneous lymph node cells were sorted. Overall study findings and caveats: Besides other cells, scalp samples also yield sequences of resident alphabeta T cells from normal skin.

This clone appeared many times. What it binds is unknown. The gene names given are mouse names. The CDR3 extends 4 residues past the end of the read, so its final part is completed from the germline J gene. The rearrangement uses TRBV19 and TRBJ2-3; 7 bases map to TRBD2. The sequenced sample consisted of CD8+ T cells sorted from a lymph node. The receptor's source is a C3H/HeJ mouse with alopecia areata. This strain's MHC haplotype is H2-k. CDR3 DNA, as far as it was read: TGTGCCAGCAGTATAGTTGGGGGGAAAAGTGCAGAA. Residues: CASSIVGGKSAE. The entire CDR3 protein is CASSIVGGKSAETLYF.